This TCR beta chain was sequenced for a study of shared clonotypes between healthy human individuals. Study results and limitations: Generation of non-shared clonotypes was less probable than generation of clonotypes shared by all four donors. Naive CD4 clonotypes overlapped across a handful of donors at roughly 4.5%.

Remarks on this clone: Antigen: not known.

Profiled with immunoSEQ multiplex PCR; TCRdb holds only in-frame clones, not every one. Here the sample spans some 1.5 million clones, approximately 96% being singletons. The investigators split CD4+ cells into a CD45RA+ naive subset and a CD45RA-negative memory subset. This TCR was sampled from a man aged 25 to 40 in good health. Specimen: naive CD4+ T cells sorted from blood. Noted subset: CD45RA+ positively selected.

CDR3 residues: CASSYLMTGGYEQYF. The CDR3 DNA is TGTGCCAGCAGTTACCTTATGACGGGAGGCTACGAGCAGTACTTC. The gene calls are TRBV6-5 and TRBJ2-7; 7 nucleotides align to TRBD2. The CDR3 loop spans 15 amino acids. CDR1 is MNHEY, CDR2 SVGAGI, per germline. Trimming removed 2 bases from V and 3 bases from J; junction bases left unmatched: 7.